This TCR beta chain was captured by sequencing in a study of cytomegalovirus exposure and HLA in healthy donors. Broader study findings: In vitro assays verified that a few CMV-associated chains recognized CMV antigens specifically. Later analysis associated a missense DCLRE1C variant with TCR beta V- and J-gene trimming. Prediction of most subjects' HLA-A and HLA-B alleles by TCR beta sequences was reportedly accurate.

This clone was seen once. As yet, its antigen is unknown. With 60 Vbeta and 13 Jbeta primers, the PCR was carried out. TCRdb's copy holds only in-frame clones and misses some; the assay was immunoSEQ multiplex PCR. The table shows some 69,000 clones, with approximately 70% occurring only once. Losses at the gene ends were 5 bases for V and 6 bases for J; bases not matched to a gene: 9. The CDR3 totals 15 residues. CDR1 and CDR2 from the germline V gene are GTSNPN and SVGIG (reference sequence). The V gene is TRBV30, the J gene TRBJ1-6; TRBD1 matches 8 bases. The receptor was isolated from a male donor in good health and CMV-seropositive. Sequencing was done on a sample of PBMCs. The CDR3 nucleotides read TGTGCCTGGGAACCCGGACAGGGTTTTAATTCACCCCTCCACTTT. It encodes CAWEPGQGFNSPLHF.